This T cell receptor (beta chain) originates from a study of T-cell reconstitution after alpha-beta-depleted transplantation in children. Preparation of the TCRbeta library was carried out with unique molecular identifiers. TCRdb fed the PCR reads into MiXCR, producing one record per CDR3 protein. The top ten hold 2% to 3% of the sample, which has about 500,000 distinct CDR3 sequences, 30% to 35% seen once. Germline lookup yields CDR1 GTSNPN and CDR2 SVGIG (reference sequence). V shed 4 bases, J shed 4 bases, and the junction held 2 bases outside the gene matches. This CDR3 contains 12 residues. This sequence was found in a human donor who donated a stem cell graft to a child with aplastic anemia. The genes are TRBV30 and TRBJ2-7, with 9 bases fitting TRBD2. The sequencing used PBMCs from the stem cell graft donor, collected from the stem cell graft. As DNA, the CDR3 is TGTGCCTGGACTAGCGGGACGTACGAGCAGTACTTC. As protein: CAWTSGTYEQYF. The entire variable domain, with the rest obtained from reference TRBV30 and TRBJ2-7, is as follows: SQTIHQWPATLVQPVGSPLSLECTVEGTSNPNLYWYRQAAGRGLQLLFYSVGIGQISSEVPQNLSASRPQDRQFILSSKKLLLSDSGFYLCAWTSGTYEQYFGPGTRLTVT.